Each of the 16 T cell receptor beta chains below was sequenced from the same sample in a study of T cells in Graves' hyperthyroidism and ophthalmopathy. Researchers amplified the TCR beta CDR3 regions from RNA transcripts. The HTBI primer set was used in a first-round RT-PCR of the TCR CDR3. TCRdb recomputed calls from the multiplex PCR reads with MiXCR, one row per CDR3 protein. The sample lists over 700,000 distinct CDR3 sequences, roughly 40% occurring once. Sequenced: blood. These receptors were obtained from a man aged 18 to 29 with Graves' hyperthyroidism.

This clonotype was counted many times. The genes are TRBV7-9 and TRBJ2-7; D not certain. Deletions cut 5 bases from V and 0 bases from J, with 14 bases between. The V gene's germline CDR1 is SEHNR and CDR2 FQNEAQ (reference sequence). The CDR3 contains 15 residues. The CDR3 coding sequence is TGTGCCAGCAGCGCTACCGGGTTTAGCTCCTACGAGCAGTACTTC. Its protein product is CASSATGFSSYEQYF. Full variable domain (missing parts from reference TRBV7-9 and TRBJ2-7): DTGVSQNPRHKITKRGQNVTFRCDPISEHNRLYWYRQTLGQGPEFLTYFQNEAQLEKSRLLSDRFSAERPKGSFSTLEIQRTEQGDSAMYLCASSATGFSSYEQYFGPGTRLTVT.

The chain has TRBV5-4 and TRBJ1-3; D call uncertain. CDR1 is SGHNT and CDR2 is YYREEE in the germline V gene (reference sequence). Deletions cut 2 bases from V and 7 bases from J, with 7 bases between. CDR3 size: 12 residues. The CDR3 coding sequence is TGTGCCAGCAGCTTACAGATGAACACCATATATTTT. Translating gives CASSLQMNTIYF. The whole variable domain, filled in from reference TRBV5-4 and TRBJ1-3, reads ETGVTQSPTHLIKTRGQQVTLRCSSQSGHNTVSWYQQALGQGPQFIFQYYREEENGRGNFPPRFSGLQFPNYSSELNVNALELDDSALYLCASSLQMNTIYFGEGSWLTVV.

The rearrangement links TRBV19 to TRBJ2-7; 9 bases are a match to TRBD1. Trimming at V came to 5 bases and at J to 2 bases, leaving 10 bases not matched to a gene. The CDR3 contains 16 residues. Germline lookup yields CDR1 LNHDA and CDR2 SQIVND (reference sequence). The CDR3 bases are TGTGCCAGTAGTTGGGGGGCCGGGACAGGGACCTACGAGCAGTACTTC. It specifies CASSWGAGTGTYEQYF.

CDR3 protein: CATSRESAPNEKLFF. The CDR3 DNA follows: TGTGCCACCAGCAGAGAGTCGGCCCCTAATGAAAAACTGTTTTTT. This chain joins TRBV15 and TRBJ1-4; D remains ambiguous. The germline gives CDR1 LNHNV, CDR2 YYDKDF (reference sequence). The V gene lost 0 bases and the J gene lost 3 bases, with 8 bases spanning the gap. The CDR3 extends over 15 amino acids.

In this sample, this clonotype turned up a few times. J is TRBJ2-7 and V is TRBV5-1; D unclear. Germline V lookup: CDR1 SGHRS, CDR2 YFSETQ. This CDR3 comprises 16 residues. The V end lost 0 bases, the J end lost 6 bases, and 19 bases lay between the germline ends. CDR3 sequence (DNA): TGCGCCAGCAGCTTGGATTTTGTGGCGGCAGCAGGCGAGCAGTACTTC. Amino acid sequence: CASSLDFVAAAGEQYF.

The CDR3 DNA reads TGCGCCAGCGGTCTCTCGGGAGGGCTCCCAGGGGGCGAGCAGTACTTC. Its translation: CASGLSGGLPGGEQYF. The V gene is TRBV4-1, the J gene TRBJ2-7, with D possibly TRBD2 on 8 matching bases. This CDR3 spans 16 amino acids. Trimming cost V 8 bases and J 6 bases, with 26 bases left between them. CDR1 MGHRA and CDR2 YSYEKL come from the germline V gene.

This clonotype was picked up a small number of times. The chain uses TRBV12-3 or TRBV12-4 and TRBJ1-5; TRBD1 might be the D (6 bases). Trimming cost V 6 bases and J 4 bases, with 19 bases left between them. The CDR3 is 16 amino acids. CDR3 nucleotides: TGTGCCAGCAGCCGTTCTACAGGGTCTCTTAATCAGCCCCAGCATTTT. Translated: CASSRSTGSLNQPQHF.

This clonotype appeared many times. The chain recombines TRBV19 with TRBJ1-1; unclear D gene. There are 12 residues in the CDR3. Germline V lookup: CDR1 LNHDA, CDR2 SQIVND (reference sequence). V lost 6 bases to trimming and J lost 7 bases, with 12 bases between them. The DNA for the CDR3 is TGTGCCAGTAGGGCTGGGGAGTATGAAGCTTTCTTT. Protein product: CASRAGEYEAFF.

The genes are TRBV7-3 and TRBJ1-2; 8 bases match TRBD1. This CDR3 is 13 amino acids long. Germline-derived CDR1 and CDR2 are SGHTA and FQGTGA. J was trimmed by 7 bases and V by 5 bases; bases with no gene match: 6. The CDR3 DNA sequence: TGTGCCAGCAGCCCTCAGGGGGCGCTTGGCTACACCTTC. Encoded protein: CASSPQGALGYTF.

V gene TRBV15 combines with J gene TRBJ2-2, with D perhaps given as TRBD1 or TRBD2 (5 bases each). In germline, CDR1 is LNHNV, CDR2 YYDKDF (reference sequence). Trimming removed 0 bases at V and 6 bases at J, with 8 bases between. The CDR3 is made up of 14 amino acids. The CDR3 region has the DNA TGTGCCACCAGCAGAGATCGGGGCTCCGGGGAGCTGTTTTTT. This sequence encodes CATSRDRGSGELFF.

The chain combines TRBV12-3 or TRBV12-4 with TRBJ2-2; D ambiguous. The CDR3 is 15 residues long. V gave up 6 bases and J gave up 2 bases, with 13 bases separating them. The CDR3 bases are TGTGCCAGCAGCCCCATAGGCAGTAACACCGGGGAGCTGTTTTTT. Translating gives CASSPIGSNTGELFF.

This chain joins TRBV12-3 or TRBV12-4 and TRBJ2-7; 16 bases line up with TRBD2. The CDR3 totals 15 residues. V dropped 5 bases and J dropped 7; count of bases not matched to a gene: 5. For the CDR3, the DNA is TGTGCCAGCAGTAGGGGACTAGCGGGGGGGCAGGAGCAGTACTTC. As protein: CASSRGLAGGQEQYF.

V is TRBV7-9 and J is TRBJ1-5; the match to TRBD1 covers 9 bases. In germline, CDR1 is SEHNR, CDR2 FQNEAQ (reference sequence). The CDR3 has 19 residues. Unmatched junction bases numbered 17, after V lost 5 bases and J lost 3 bases. CDR3 DNA: TGTGCCAGCAGCCTATCCCTTTTTCCGGGACAGGGTGACAATCAGCCCCAGCATTTT. It yields the protein CASSLSLFPGQGDNQPQHF.

The chain recombines TRBV10-3 with TRBJ1-5; the match to TRBD1 covers 8 bases. Germline-derived CDR1 and CDR2 are ENHRY and SYGVKD. This CDR3 region has 14 residues. The CDR3 loop reads CARDWDRPNQPQHF. The CDR3 DNA follows: TGTGCTAGAGATTGGGACAGGCCCAATCAGCCCCAGCATTTT.

Remarks on this clonotype: A read error is possible here, since a much larger clone lies one base away. This chain uses TRBV7-2 with TRBJ1-4; maybe TRBD1 (5 bases). V was cut by 6 bases and J by 6 bases, with 17 bases left in between. CDR1 SGHTA and CDR2 FQGNSA come from the germline V gene. The CDR3 covers 15 residues. The CDR3, as DNA: TGTGCCAGCAGACAAGACCGGGACGGGGATGAAAAACTGTTTTTT. Protein sequence: CASRQDRDGDEKLFF. Combining the CDR3 with reference TRBV7-2 and TRBJ1-4 gives the whole variable domain GAGVSQSPSNKVTEKGKDVELRCDPISGHTALYWYRQSLGQGLEFLIYFQGNSAPDKSGLPSDRFSAERTGGSVSTLTIQRTQQEDSAVYLCASRQDRDGDEKLFFGSGTQLSVL.

The rearrangement uses TRBV7-2 and TRBJ1-2; 8 bases are shared with TRBD1. After removal of 5 bases from V and 7 bases from J, the junction contained 9 bases not matched to a gene. The V gene's germline CDR1 is SGHTA and CDR2 FQGNSA. This CDR3 is 14 amino acids long. The CDR3 here is CASSASRGRGGYTF. CDR3 coding DNA: TGTGCCAGCAGCGCAAGCAGGGGGCGCGGTGGCTACACCTTC.